Here is one TCR beta chain with its context. TCRdb analysed the RT-PCR reads with MiXCR anew, one entry per CDR3 protein. The sample lists about 700,000 distinct CDR3 sequences, 12% to 15% occurring once. Deletions cut 3 bases from V and 3 bases from J, with 18 bases between. The CDR3 has 15 amino acids. CDR1 and CDR2 from the germline V gene are DFQATT and SNEGSKA (reference sequence). This clonotype was obtained from a female donor in good health, serving as a healthy control. This chain connects TRBV20-1 to TRBJ2-7; D perhaps matches TRBD2 (6 bases). Sequences were obtained from memory CD4+ T cells from blood. The CDR3 coding sequence is TGCAGTGCTAGTATTGGCCTCGGGAGTATCTACGAGCAGTACTTC. It codes for CSASIGLGSIYEQYF.